The entry that follows covers one T cell receptor beta chain sequence. The data were obtained in a study of Graves' ophthalmopathy and Graves' hyperthyroidism. Amplified TCR beta CDR3 regions were obtained using RNA transcripts as template. The first-round RT-PCR employed HTBI primers together with the Qiagen OneStep RT-PCR kit. A multiplex PCR was then performed as the second round. One entry per CDR3 protein results from TCRdb running MiXCR on the multiplex PCR reads. Seen here are under 250,000 distinct CDR3 sequences, roughly 21% observed once, and the top ten hold more than 35%. The clonotype comes from a woman in her forties or fifties with Graves' ophthalmopathy. The sample was peripheral blood.

The CDR3 sequence is CAISTDRGNNQPQHF. The CDR3 DNA reads as TGTGCCATCAGTACGGACAGGGGTAACAATCAGCCCCAGCATTTT. This rearrangement joins TRBV10-3 to TRBJ1-5; 9 positions match TRBD1. Per germline, CDR1 ENHRY and CDR2 SYGVKD. The CDR3 has 15 amino acids. Losses at the gene ends were 5 bases for V and 3 bases for J; bases not matched to a gene: 5.